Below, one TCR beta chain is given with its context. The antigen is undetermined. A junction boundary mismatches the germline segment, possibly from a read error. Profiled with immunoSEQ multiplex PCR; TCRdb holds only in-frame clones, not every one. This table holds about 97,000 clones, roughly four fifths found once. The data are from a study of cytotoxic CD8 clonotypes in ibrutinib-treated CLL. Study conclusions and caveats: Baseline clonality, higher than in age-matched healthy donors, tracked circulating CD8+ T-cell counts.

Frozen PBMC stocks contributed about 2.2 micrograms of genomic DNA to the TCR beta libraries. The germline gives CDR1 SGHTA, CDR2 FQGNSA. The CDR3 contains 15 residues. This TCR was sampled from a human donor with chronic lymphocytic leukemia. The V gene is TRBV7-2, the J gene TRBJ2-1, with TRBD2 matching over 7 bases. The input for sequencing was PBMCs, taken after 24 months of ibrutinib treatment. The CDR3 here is CASSLGLGAYNEQFF. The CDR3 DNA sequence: TGTGCCAGCAGTTTAGGACTAGGAGCCTACAATGAGCAGTTCTTC.